The T cell receptor (beta chain) under discussion was sequenced for a study of cytomegalovirus exposure and HLA in healthy donors. Study context: Unique TCRs from HLA-typed donors, about 78 million of them, were held in an early data release. Broader study findings: Cytomegalovirus status, reportedly, was diagnosed with high specificity and sensitivity by the classifier.

The PCR used 60 Vbeta and 13 Jbeta primers. TCRdb's copy holds only in-frame clones and misses some; the assay was immunoSEQ multiplex PCR. Counted here are 65,000 to 95,000 clones, roughly 80% occurring once; the ten biggest clones make up 10% to 15%. The V segment lost 5 bases and the J segment 4 bases; nucleotides outside the gene matches: 13. In germline, CDR1 is PRHDT, CDR2 FYEKMQ (reference sequence). The CDR3 covers 17 residues. This clone was counted once. Antigen specificity is unknown. This receptor was obtained from a human donor in good health. The material sequenced was PBMCs. The V call is TRBV13, the J call TRBJ1-2; 10 positions match TRBD1. CDR3 region: CASSPSPDRGHFYGYTF. CDR3 coding DNA: TGTGCCAGCAGCCCGTCCCCCGACAGGGGGCATTTCTATGGCTACACCTTC.